These 22 T cell receptor beta chains were all obtained from the same sample, sequenced in a study of shared clonotypes between healthy human individuals. TCRdb's copy holds only in-frame clones and misses some; the assay was immunoSEQ multiplex PCR. The sample has about 92,000 clones; approximately 75% are singletons. The sequenced material came from memory CD8+ T cells sorted from blood. Subset given: CD45RO+ cells pooled with CCR7-negative TemRA cells. The receptor source for this set is a man under 40 in good health.

This clone was recorded a few times. The V gene is TRBV7-9, the J gene TRBJ1-2; possible D gene TRBD1, 6 bases. V was shortened by 5 bases and J by 5 bases, with 24 bases between the two germline ends. Germline V lookup: CDR1 SEHNR, CDR2 FQNEAQ (reference sequence). The CDR3 loop spans 17 amino acids. In nucleotides, the CDR3 is TGTGCCAGCAGCCCAACTTTCGGACAGTCGCCCAATTATGGCTACACCTTC. It encodes CASSPTFGQSPNYGYTF.

V gene TRBV6-1 combines with J gene TRBJ1-1; D might be TRBD1 (6 bases). The CDR3 loop spans 15 amino acids. Germline V gene sequence: CDR1 MNHNS, CDR2 SASEGT. V was shortened by 8 bases and J by 6 bases, with 22 bases between the two germline ends. The CDR3 DNA sequence: TGTGCCAGCTCACACAGGGATCATCGAACTTCTGAAGCTTTCTTT. Translation gives CASSHRDHRTSEAFF.

This rearrangement joins TRBV30 to TRBJ2-7; 14 bases are a match to TRBD2. This CDR3 has 13 amino acids. V dropped 4 bases and J dropped 6; count of bases not matched to a gene: 2. Germline loops: CDR1 GTSNPN, CDR2 SVGIG (reference sequence). DNA of the CDR3: TGTGCCTGGACGACTAGCGGGAGGGTCGAGCAGTACTTC. It translates to CAWTTSGRVEQYF.

This chain uses TRBV7-2 with TRBJ2-7; 7 bases are shared with TRBD1. Germline-derived CDR1 and CDR2 are SGHTA and FQGNSA. CDR3 length: 14 amino acids. Germline trimming cut 3 bases from V and 3 bases from J; bases unmatched to any gene: 5. The CDR3 nucleotides are TGTGCCAGCAGCTTGGAGAGGGGGCTCTACGAGCAGTACTTC. It translates to CASSLERGLYEQYF.

The chain has TRBV25-1 and TRBJ1-3; D is possibly TRBD1 (5 bases). Germline assignment: CDR1 MGHDK and CDR2 SYGVNS. The CDR3 length is 15 residues. V was clipped by 10 bases and J by 3 bases, with 19 bases between them. Here the CDR3 DNA reads TGTGCCACCTCACCCACGGGACCCGATGGAAACACCATATATTTT. It encodes CATSPTGPDGNTIYF.

The chain joins TRBV29-1 to TRBJ1-1; possibly TRBD1 for D (5 bases). Germline assignment: CDR1 SQVTM and CDR2 ANQGSEA. The CDR3 loop spans 12 amino acids. The CDR3 loop reads CSTFSGATEAFF. CDR3 sequence (DNA): TGCAGTACCTTTTCTGGGGCCACTGAAGCTTTCTTT.

This clone was seen a single time. The chain is built from TRBV7-9 and TRBJ2-2, with D possibly being TRBD1 (7 bases). The germline V gene encodes CDR1 SEHNR and CDR2 FQNEAQ (reference sequence). There are 15 residues in the CDR3. V lost 5 bases and J 4 bases, leaving 14 bases between the germline ends. Here the CDR3 DNA reads TGTGCCAGCAGCCCCGACAGGGAGGTCACCGGGGAGCTGTTTTTT. It codes for CASSPDREVTGELFF.

V usage is TRBV28 and J usage is TRBJ2-6; a possible D gene is TRBD1 (6 bases). V dropped 7 bases and J dropped 1 base, with 14 bases sitting between them. The CDR3 has 16 residues. The germline V gene has CDR1 MDHEN and CDR2 SYDVKM. This CDR3 is CASTIEGVSGANVLTF. Here the CDR3 DNA reads TGTGCCAGCACCATCGAGGGGGTTTCTGGGGCCAACGTCCTGACTTTC. The full variable domain, rest sourced from reference TRBV28 and TRBJ2-6, is DVKVTQSSRYLVKRTGEKVFLECVQDMDHENMFWYRQDPGLGLRLIYFSYDVKMKEKGDIPEGYSVSREKKERFSLILESASTNQTSMYLCASTIEGVSGANVLTFGAGSRLTVL.

This clone was counted only a few times. The rearrangement joins TRBV7-2 to TRBJ2-3, with TRBD2 identical over 13 bases. V gave up 4 bases and J gave up 6 bases; unmatched junction bases: 4. Germline V gene sequence: CDR1 SGHTA, CDR2 FQGNSA. This CDR3 contains 15 residues. Written as DNA, the CDR3 is TGTGCCAGCAGCTGGACTAGCGGGAGTAAGGATACGCAGTATTTT. Translated: CASSWTSGSKDTQYF.

The CDR3 DNA is TGTGCCAGCAGCTTGGGGGGAGTCTCCTACAATGAGCAGTTCTTC. Protein product: CASSLGGVSYNEQFF. This chain links TRBV5-6 with TRBJ2-1, with D possibly being TRBD2 (5 bases). With 0 bases removed from V and 0 bases from J, the gap between germline ends came to 7 bases. The germline gives CDR1 SGHDT, CDR2 YYEEEE. CDR3 size: 15 residues.

The rearrangement uses TRBV7-9 and TRBJ2-1; no clear D. This CDR3 comprises 13 residues. Trimming left V 1 base short and J 3 bases short, with 4 bases between. In germline, CDR1 is SEHNR, CDR2 FQNEAQ (reference sequence). For the CDR3, the DNA is TGTGCCAGCAGCTTAGAGGACTACAATGAGCAGTTCTTC. It codes for CASSLEDYNEQFF.

The chain employs TRBV11-2 and TRBJ2-5; the match to TRBD1 covers 9 bases. V lost 5 bases to trimming and J lost 3 bases; unmatched junction nucleotides: 4. There are 14 residues in the CDR3. CDR1 SGHAT and CDR2 FQNNGV come from the germline V gene. CDR3 nucleotides: TGTGCCAGCAGCACGGGACAGGGAAAAGAGACCCAGTACTTC. The encoded protein is CASSTGQGKETQYF. Supplemented by reference TRBV11-2 and TRBJ2-5, the full variable domain reads EAGVAQSPRYKIIEKRQSVAFWCNPISGHATLYWYQQILGQGPKLLIQFQNNGVVDDSQLPKDRFSAERLKGVDSTLKIQPAKLEDSAVYLCASSTGQGKETQYFGPGTRLLVL.

The genes are TRBV27 and TRBJ2-1, with 14 bases that match TRBD2. The CDR3 has 15 residues. With 5 bases clipped from V and 5 bases from J, the junction kept 2 bases outside the gene matches. The germline CDR1 and CDR2 sequences are MNHEY and SMNVEV (reference sequence). For the CDR3, the DNA is TGTGCCAGCAGTAAGACTAGCGGGGGGGACAATGAGCAGTTCTTC. The encoded protein is CASSKTSGGDNEQFF.

The J gene is TRBJ1-2, the V gene TRBV7-2; TRBD1 aligns across 9 bases. The germline V gene has CDR1 SGHTA and CDR2 FQGNSA. V lost 5 bases and J lost 6; bases outside the gene matches: 7. This CDR3 is built from 14 residues. CDR3 DNA: TGTGCCAGCAGCCCTCGGACAGGGGCAAATGGCTACACCTTC. Protein: CASSPRTGANGYTF.

This clone was observed a few times. The chain has TRBV11-2 and TRBJ1-2, with 8 bases aligning to TRBD1. The V gene's germline CDR1 is SGHAT and CDR2 FQNNGV. Trimming took 0 bases from V and 4 from J; bases not matched to a gene: 4. CDR3 length equals 15 residues. The CDR3 bases are TGTGCCAGCAGCTTAGACGCAGGGGGCTTCTATGGCTACACCTTC. Its protein product is CASSLDAGGFYGYTF.

This clone came up a few times. The J gene is TRBJ2-5, the V gene TRBV28; D perhaps matches TRBD1 (6 bases). V was shortened by 4 bases and J by 4 bases, with 13 bases between the two germline ends. CDR3 size: 14 residues. Per the germline V gene, CDR1 is MDHEN and CDR2 is SYDVKM. The CDR3 DNA is TGTGCCAGCAGTTCCTACCAGGGGCCAGAGACCCAGTACTTC. This sequence encodes CASSSYQGPETQYF.

This clone has a handful of counts. V and J are TRBV11-2 and TRBJ2-4; D not certain. The CDR3 extends over 15 amino acids. Germline CDR1 and CDR2: SGHAT and FQNNGV. The V gene lost 5 bases and the J gene lost 1 base, with 12 bases spanning the gap. In DNA, the CDR3 is TGTGCCAGCAGCCCGGCAGTGGGGGCCAAAAACATTCAGTACTTC. Its translation is CASSPAVGAKNIQYF. Filled out from reference TRBV11-2 and TRBJ2-4, the complete variable domain reads EAGVAQSPRYKIIEKRQSVAFWCNPISGHATLYWYQQILGQGPKLLIQFQNNGVVDDSQLPKDRFSAERLKGVDSTLKIQPAKLEDSAVYLCASSPAVGAKNIQYFGAGTRLSVL.

The rearrangement links TRBV5-1 to TRBJ2-5, with TRBD2 matching 12 bases. J was trimmed by 5 bases and V by 5 bases; bases with no gene match: 7. Germline values: CDR1 SGHRS, CDR2 YFSETQ. This CDR3 contains 15 residues. The CDR3 DNA reads as TGCGCCAGCAGTGCGACTAGCGGGAGTGGGGAGACCCAGTACTTC. Translation gives CASSATSGSGETQYF.

This clone was detected once. V usage is TRBV27 and J usage is TRBJ1-1; D ambiguous. Germline loops: CDR1 MNHEY, CDR2 SMNVEV (reference sequence). CDR3 size: 16 residues. V was pared by 7 bases and J by 5 bases, with 23 bases between. The CDR3 DNA reads TGTGCCAGCATGTTATTGGGCATTGAGGGAGGGACTGAAGCTTTCTTT. Translated: CASMLLGIEGGTEAFF.

This clone was counted ten times or more. This chain connects TRBV9 to TRBJ2-7; TRBD1 matches 7 bases. The CDR3 contains 15 residues. With 4 bases clipped from V and 7 bases from J, the junction kept 14 bases outside the gene matches. The germline gives CDR1 SGDLS, CDR2 YYNGEE. CDR3 coding DNA: TGTGCCAGCAGCTCAGGGGGAACAGGACTGGGGGAGCAGTACTTC. It codes for CASSSGGTGLGEQYF.

This clone has only a few counts. This chain uses TRBV7-2 with TRBJ1-1, with D unresolved. The CDR3 is 13 amino acids. Germline CDR1 SGHTA, CDR2 FQGNSA. The V end was cut by 1 base, the J end by 8 bases, with 11 bases between. The CDR3 bases are TGTGCCAGCAGCTTAGGACTCCCGCTGGAAGCTTTCTTT. Translating it yields CASSLGLPLEAFF.

The rearrangement joins TRBV28 to TRBJ1-2; weak D call: TRBD1 (5 bases). The CDR3 consists of 16 residues. The V end lost 4 bases, the J end lost 4 bases, and 19 bases lay between the germline ends. Germline V CDR1 and CDR2: MDHEN, SYDVKM. CDR3 protein: CASSSMTDPISYGYTF. Written as DNA, the CDR3 is TGTGCCAGCAGTTCCATGACAGACCCAATTTCCTATGGCTACACCTTC.